The clone carrying this T cell receptor beta chain is classed as medium-sized. The target antigen is unknown. The read ends 3 residues before the CDR3 terminus; that terminus is restored from the germline J gene. The V and J ends lost 1 base and 0 bases respectively, with 12 bases between them. This CDR3 has 15 residues. CDR1 GTSNPN and CDR2 SVGIG come from the germline V gene (reference sequence). This table comes from immunoSEQ multiplex PCR, and its TCRdb copy is limited to in-frame clones, with some not included. The sample holds about 19,000 clones, and no clone turns up only once. The data are from a study of T cell clonality in common variable immunodeficiency. Overall study findings and caveats: In common variable immunodeficiency, TCR beta chains reportedly carried fewer deletions and N-nucleotide insertions.

CVID meant reduced serum IgG, IgA and/or IgM plus specific antibody deficiency. Blood came from CVID subjects not ill and not taking immunomodulatory or immunosuppressive medication. Each donor provided about 5 to 9 ml of heparinized whole blood. This receptor was identified in a human donor with common variable immunodeficiency. The sequencing input was peripheral blood mononuclear cells. The chain carries TRBV30 and TRBJ1-1, with D maybe TRBD1 (6 bases). Incomplete CDR3 DNA: TGTGCCTGGAGTGCCCCGGACAGCATGAACACTGAA. It translates to CAWSAPDSMNTE. The entire CDR3 reads CAWSAPDSMNTEAFF.